These T cell receptor beta chains were read from a single sample in a study of immune cell composition in non-small cell lung cancer. The protocol was immunoSEQ multiplex PCR, while the TCRdb copy is restricted to in-frame clones and leaves out a portion. The sample comprises about 3,600 clones, roughly four fifths of which are singletons, and 25% to 35% rests with the top ten. Sequencing used non-adjacent lung tissue. These receptors were obtained from a human donor with non-small cell lung cancer. Both conserved end residues are part of each CDR3. Only some rows state a clone size, as once, few, many or a class for expanded clones.

len: 14
v_gene: TRBV19
abundance: -
CDR3aa: CASKVGSFLYGYTF

len: 15
v_gene: TRBV6-5
abundance: large
CDR3aa: CASSYTTGTNYGYTF

len: 15
v_gene: TRBV6-1
abundance: -
CDR3aa: CASSRDRELWGGYTF

len: 21
v_gene: TRBV27
abundance: -
CDR3aa: CASSPPPGLAGGPKKSYEQYF

len: 18
v_gene: TRBV5-1
abundance: -
CDR3aa: CASSLAVNARVVADTQYF

len: 15
v_gene: TRBV5-8
abundance: -
CDR3aa: CASTFLGQINEKLFF

len: 13
v_gene: TRBV18
abundance: -
CDR3aa: CASSPGQGYGYTF

len: 14
v_gene: TRBV19
abundance: once
CDR3aa: CASTRAGASNEQFF

len: 14
v_gene: TRBV10-2
abundance: -
CDR3aa: CASRGWGGRDGYTF

len: 12
v_gene: TRBV5-4
abundance: few
CDR3aa: CASSQNTGELFF

len: 16
v_gene: TRBV7-8
abundance: -
CDR3aa: CASSLGLAPFQETQYF

len: 12
v_gene: TRBV11-2
abundance: -
CDR3aa: CASSFTPYEQYF

len: 15
v_gene: TRBV30
abundance: -
CDR3aa: CAWTGTGPSSYEQYF

len: 13
v_gene: TRBV5-1
abundance: -
CDR3aa: CASSLGRIYEQYF

len: 18
v_gene: TRBV4-2
abundance: -
CDR3aa: CASSQDWGQRGTNEKLFF

len: 15
v_gene: TRBV19
abundance: few
CDR3aa: CASSAGTGLAEPQHF

len: 14
v_gene: TRBV18
abundance: -
CDR3aa: CASSQGQTTGELFF

len: 15
v_gene: TRBV11-2
abundance: -
CDR3aa: CASSLPRGQNYEQYF

len: 14
v_gene: TRBV29-1
abundance: -
CDR3aa: CSVVVTASGNTIYF

len: 18
v_gene: TRBV4-2
abundance: -
CDR3aa: CASNQRGPDSGTSYEQYF

len: 15
v_gene: TRBV18
abundance: -
CDR3aa: CASSPPSGSTDTQYF

len: 14
v_gene: TRBV28
abundance: -
CDR3aa: CASSGTSNTGELFF

len: 13
v_gene: TRBV5-5
abundance: -
CDR3aa: CAYRTDLNTEAFF

len: 13
v_gene: TRBV5-4
abundance: -
CDR3aa: CASRRSHTGELFF

len: 17
v_gene: TRBV14
abundance: -
CDR3aa: CASSQHDRATLSYEQYF

len: 13
v_gene: TRBV6-4
abundance: once
CDR3aa: CASSDSQTGELFF